Listed below are T cell receptor beta chains from one sample, sequenced in a study of CD8 T cells in Susac syndrome. From the immunoSEQ multiplex PCR reads, TCRdb called clonotypes with MiXCR, one entry per CDR3 protein. The data show under 200,000 distinct CDR3 sequences, around 96% seen once. The sequencing sample was made of CD4+ T cells from PBMCs. These receptors all stem from a human donor with Susac syndrome. CDR3s include the opening cysteine and the closing phenylalanine or tryptophan. The D gene is left open where the match is weak. Not all rows give a size; the values are once, few, many and, for expanded clones, a class.

v_gene: TRBV30
j_gene: TRBJ1-5
abundance: -
len: 13
d_gene: -
CDR3aa: CAWSVEGNQPQHF
CDR3nt: TGTGCCTGGAGTGTAGAGGGGAATCAGCCCCAGCATTTT

v_gene: TRBV12-3/TRBV12-4
j_gene: TRBJ2-2
abundance: -
len: 14
d_gene: -
CDR3aa: CASSEESVTGELFF
CDR3nt: TGTGCCAGCAGCGAGGAATCGGTGACCGGGGAGCTGTTTTTT

v_gene: TRBV20-1
j_gene: TRBJ2-5
abundance: -
len: 12
d_gene: -
CDR3aa: CSAGDSQETQYF
CDR3nt: TGCAGTGCGGGTGACAGCCAAGAGACCCAGTACTTC

v_gene: TRBV20-1
j_gene: TRBJ2-1
abundance: -
len: 14
d_gene: -
CDR3aa: CSARGQGSYNEQFF
CDR3nt: TGCAGTGCCCGCGGGCAGGGTTCCTACAATGAGCAGTTCTTC

v_gene: TRBV12-3/TRBV12-4
j_gene: TRBJ2-7
abundance: -
len: 18
d_gene: TRBD1
CDR3aa: CASRPTVRTGGVVHEQYF
CDR3nt: TGTGCCAGCAGGCCTACGGTGCGAACAGGGGGAGTAGTCCACGAGCAGTACTTC

v_gene: TRBV29-1
j_gene: TRBJ2-3
abundance: -
len: 13
d_gene: -
CDR3aa: CSGEGGSTDTQYF
CDR3nt: TGCAGCGGTGAGGGCGGGAGCACAGATACGCAGTATTTT

v_gene: TRBV4-2
j_gene: TRBJ2-6
abundance: -
len: 16
d_gene: -
CDR3aa: CASSPLSDSGANVLTF
CDR3nt: TGTGCCAGCAGCCCCCTTAGTGACTCTGGGGCCAACGTCCTGACTTTC

v_gene: TRBV30
j_gene: TRBJ2-7
abundance: -
len: 13
d_gene: TRBD2
CDR3aa: CAWTPRGRGEQYF
CDR3nt: TGTGCCTGGACCCCACGGGGGAGGGGCGAGCAGTACTTC

v_gene: TRBV6-6
j_gene: TRBJ1-2
abundance: few
len: 14
d_gene: -
CDR3aa: CASSILGTNYGYTF
CDR3nt: TGTGCCAGCAGTATTCTCGGGACTAACTATGGCTACACCTTC

v_gene: TRBV14
j_gene: TRBJ2-7
abundance: -
len: 15
d_gene: -
CDR3aa: CASSQGSSYSYEQYF
CDR3nt: TGTGCCAGCAGCCAAGGATCTAGCTACTCCTACGAGCAGTACTTC

v_gene: TRBV12-3/TRBV12-4
j_gene: TRBJ2-5
abundance: -
len: 14
d_gene: -
CDR3aa: CASSLSGRQETQYF
CDR3nt: TGTGCCAGCAGTCTAAGTGGCAGGCAAGAGACCCAGTACTTC

v_gene: TRBV30
j_gene: TRBJ2-4
abundance: -
len: 12
d_gene: TRBD2
CDR3aa: CAWSHGGDIQYF
CDR3nt: TGTGCCTGGAGTCATGGGGGGGACATTCAGTACTTC

v_gene: TRBV6-2/TRBV6-3
j_gene: TRBJ2-7
abundance: -
len: 13
d_gene: -
CDR3aa: CASSWEDSYEQYF
CDR3nt: TGTGCCAGCAGCTGGGAGGACTCCTACGAGCAGTACTTC

v_gene: TRBV9
j_gene: TRBJ1-1
abundance: -
len: 15
d_gene: TRBD1
CDR3aa: CASSVSQGPNTEAFF
CDR3nt: TGTGCCAGCAGCGTTTCACAGGGGCCAAACACTGAAGCTTTCTTT

v_gene: TRBV28
j_gene: TRBJ1-2
abundance: few
len: 11
d_gene: -
CDR3aa: CASSLNYGYTF
CDR3nt: TGTGCCAGCAGTTTGAACTATGGCTACACCTTC

v_gene: TRBV5-1
j_gene: TRBJ2-7
abundance: -
len: 15
d_gene: -
CDR3aa: CASSLGDTTTYEQYF
CDR3nt: TGCGCCAGCAGCTTGGGGGACACAACCACCTACGAGCAGTACTTC

v_gene: TRBV7-2
j_gene: TRBJ1-4
abundance: -
len: 15
d_gene: -
CDR3aa: CASSPGGRTDEKLFF
CDR3nt: TGTGCCAGCAGCCCGGGGGGCAGGACGGATGAAAAACTGTTTTTT

v_gene: TRBV6-5
j_gene: TRBJ1-5
abundance: -
len: 15
d_gene: -
CDR3aa: CASSYSSGVRQPQHF
CDR3nt: TGTGCCAGCAGTTACTCATCAGGGGTCAGGCAGCCCCAGCATTTT

v_gene: TRBV5-4
j_gene: TRBJ2-3
abundance: -
len: 14
d_gene: TRBD2
CDR3aa: CASSLREGPDTQYF
CDR3nt: TGTGCCAGCAGCTTGCGGGAGGGGCCAGATACGCAGTATTTT

v_gene: TRBV7-2
j_gene: TRBJ1-3
abundance: -
len: 12
d_gene: -
CDR3aa: CASSFVRNTIYF
CDR3nt: TGTGCCAGCAGCTTTGTACGGAACACCATATATTTT

v_gene: TRBV9
j_gene: TRBJ2-6
abundance: -
len: 16
d_gene: -
CDR3aa: CASSPSISAGANVLTF
CDR3nt: TGTGCCAGCAGTCCCTCCATCTCTGCAGGGGCCAACGTCCTGACTTTC

v_gene: TRBV7-3
j_gene: TRBJ2-1
abundance: once
len: 14
d_gene: -
CDR3aa: CASSTLPGANEQFF
CDR3nt: TGTGCCAGCAGCACCCTGCCGGGGGCGAATGAGCAGTTCTTC

v_gene: TRBV30
j_gene: TRBJ1-1
abundance: -
len: 11
d_gene: -
CDR3aa: CAWSHTGEAFF
CDR3nt: TGTGCCTGGAGCCATACAGGGGAAGCTTTCTTT

v_gene: TRBV7-2
j_gene: TRBJ2-1
abundance: -
len: 14
d_gene: TRBD1
CDR3aa: CASTRDRGRNEQFF
CDR3nt: TGTGCCAGCACCCGAGACAGGGGGCGCAATGAGCAGTTCTTC

v_gene: TRBV5-1
j_gene: TRBJ1-4
abundance: -
len: 14
d_gene: -
CDR3aa: CASSLDGVNEKLFF
CDR3nt: TGCGCCAGCAGCTTGGACGGGGTGAATGAAAAACTGTTTTTT

v_gene: TRBV9
j_gene: TRBJ2-5
abundance: -
len: 13
d_gene: -
CDR3aa: CASSVTTRETQYF
CDR3nt: TGTGCCAGCAGCGTAACGACACGAGAGACCCAGTACTTC

v_gene: TRBV28
j_gene: TRBJ2-7
abundance: -
len: 14
d_gene: -
CDR3aa: CASSLGTPTGEQYF
CDR3nt: TGTGCCAGCAGCCTTGGGACGCCCACGGGCGAGCAGTACTTC

v_gene: TRBV12-3/TRBV12-4
j_gene: TRBJ2-1
abundance: -
len: 16
d_gene: TRBD1
CDR3aa: CASSSWVQGAIDEQFF
CDR3nt: TGTGCCAGCAGTTCATGGGTACAGGGGGCAATCGATGAGCAGTTCTTC

v_gene: TRBV7-2
j_gene: TRBJ1-2
abundance: -
len: 15
d_gene: TRBD1
CDR3aa: CASSLEDRRNYGYTF
CDR3nt: TGTGCCAGCAGCTTAGAGGACAGGCGTAACTATGGCTACACCTTC

v_gene: TRBV19
j_gene: TRBJ2-4
abundance: -
len: 15
d_gene: -
CDR3aa: CASAVGRLAKNIQYF
CDR3nt: TGTGCCAGTGCCGTGGGGCGATTAGCCAAAAACATTCAGTACTTC

v_gene: TRBV29-1
j_gene: TRBJ2-2
abundance: -
len: 15
d_gene: TRBD1
CDR3aa: CSAGPTGGSTGELFF
CDR3nt: TGCAGCGCCGGTCCGACAGGGGGGAGCACCGGGGAGCTGTTTTTT

v_gene: TRBV10-2
j_gene: TRBJ2-7
abundance: -
len: 12
d_gene: -
CDR3aa: CASGGHSYEQYF
CDR3nt: TGCGCCAGCGGGGGACACTCCTACGAGCAGTACTTC

v_gene: TRBV27
j_gene: TRBJ2-3
abundance: -
len: 15
d_gene: TRBD2
CDR3aa: CASSFGTSGAYTQYF
CDR3nt: TGTGCCAGCAGTTTCGGGACTAGCGGGGCATATACGCAGTATTTT

v_gene: TRBV14
j_gene: TRBJ2-1
abundance: -
len: 13
d_gene: -
CDR3aa: CASRDSPHAEQFF
CDR3nt: TGTGCCAGTCGGGACTCCCCACACGCTGAGCAGTTCTTC

v_gene: TRBV20-1
j_gene: TRBJ2-1
abundance: -
len: 16
d_gene: TRBD2
CDR3aa: CSARGIAGGSYNEQFF
CDR3nt: TGCAGTGCTAGAGGTATAGCGGGAGGGTCCTACAATGAGCAGTTCTTC

v_gene: TRBV10-3
j_gene: TRBJ2-2
abundance: -
len: 14
d_gene: -
CDR3aa: CAISSASLAGELFF
CDR3nt: TGTGCCATCTCCAGTGCCTCCTTAGCCGGGGAGCTGTTTTTT

v_gene: TRBV12-3/TRBV12-4
j_gene: TRBJ1-2
abundance: -
len: 13
d_gene: TRBD1
CDR3aa: CASSLTGGHGYTF
CDR3nt: TGTGCCAGCAGCCTCACAGGGGGCCATGGCTACACCTTC

v_gene: TRBV3-1
j_gene: TRBJ2-5
abundance: -
len: 15
d_gene: TRBD2
CDR3aa: CASTSAVAGVETQYF
CDR3nt: TGTGCCAGCACCTCCGCGGTAGCGGGGGTTGAGACCCAGTACTTC

v_gene: TRBV11-2
j_gene: TRBJ2-5
abundance: few
len: 15
d_gene: -
CDR3aa: CASSLIGHPQETQYF
CDR3nt: TGTGCCAGCAGTCTAATAGGACACCCGCAAGAGACCCAGTACTTC

v_gene: TRBV7-2
j_gene: TRBJ2-7
abundance: -
len: 14
d_gene: -
CDR3aa: CASSEDAGPYEQYF
CDR3nt: TGTGCCAGCAGCGAGGACGCCGGCCCCTACGAGCAGTACTTC

v_gene: TRBV7-9
j_gene: TRBJ1-2
abundance: -
len: 14
d_gene: -
CDR3aa: CASSPTTGYYGYTF
CDR3nt: TGTGCCAGCAGCCCTACGACAGGCTACTATGGCTACACCTTC

v_gene: TRBV19
j_gene: TRBJ1-5
abundance: -
len: 14
d_gene: TRBD1
CDR3aa: CASSIGTGYQPQHF
CDR3nt: TGTGCCAGTAGTATCGGGACAGGGTATCAGCCCCAGCATTTT

v_gene: TRBV7-9
j_gene: TRBJ2-3
abundance: -
len: 12
d_gene: TRBD2
CDR3aa: CASNGGGDTQYF
CDR3nt: TGTGCCTCCAACGGCGGGGGGGATACGCAGTATTTT

v_gene: TRBV29-1
j_gene: TRBJ2-5
abundance: -
len: 16
d_gene: -
CDR3aa: CSVNKLSGRHLETQYF
CDR3nt: TGCAGCGTTAACAAGCTCTCGGGACGGCACTTGGAGACCCAGTACTTC

v_gene: TRBV5-1
j_gene: TRBJ2-1
abundance: -
len: 12
d_gene: -
CDR3aa: CASSLAMDEQFF
CDR3nt: TGCGCCAGCAGCTTGGCCATGGATGAGCAGTTCTTC

v_gene: TRBV30
j_gene: TRBJ2-1
abundance: -
len: 13
d_gene: TRBD2
CDR3aa: CAWIAGRGNEQFF
CDR3nt: TGTGCCTGGATCGCTGGGCGGGGGAATGAGCAGTTCTTC

v_gene: TRBV30
j_gene: TRBJ1-3
abundance: few
len: 13
d_gene: -
CDR3aa: CAWSGSSGNTIYF
CDR3nt: TGTGCCTGGAGTGGTAGCTCTGGAAACACCATATATTTT

v_gene: TRBV12-3/TRBV12-4
j_gene: TRBJ2-5
abundance: once
len: 13
d_gene: -
CDR3aa: CASRDGNQETQYF
CDR3nt: TGTGCCAGCAGGGACGGTAACCAAGAGACCCAGTACTTC

v_gene: TRBV3-1
j_gene: TRBJ1-2
abundance: -
len: 14
d_gene: -
CDR3aa: CASSRDTVFYGYTF
CDR3nt: TGTGCCAGCAGCCGCGATACGGTGTTCTATGGCTACACCTTC

v_gene: TRBV25-1
j_gene: TRBJ2-7
abundance: -
len: 13
d_gene: -
CDR3aa: CASSEYRSGEQYF
CDR3nt: TGTGCCAGCAGTGAATATCGAAGTGGGGAGCAGTACTTC

v_gene: TRBV9
j_gene: TRBJ1-5
abundance: -
len: 15
d_gene: -
CDR3aa: CASSVSADSNQPQHF
CDR3nt: TGTGCCAGCAGCGTATCTGCCGATAGCAATCAGCCCCAGCATTTT

v_gene: TRBV4-2
j_gene: TRBJ2-1
abundance: -
len: 16
d_gene: TRBD2
CDR3aa: CASSQGGSGRYNEQFF
CDR3nt: TGTGCCAGCAGCCAAGGGGGTAGCGGGAGATACAATGAGCAGTTCTTC

v_gene: TRBV30
j_gene: TRBJ1-5
abundance: -
len: 13
d_gene: -
CDR3aa: CAWSVAGNQPQHF
CDR3nt: TGTGCCTGGAGTGTAGCAGGGAATCAGCCCCAGCATTTT